What follows are 19 T cell receptor beta chains derived from one specimen sequenced in a study of tumor-infiltrating lymphocytes in oesophageal squamous cell carcinoma. One entry per CDR3 protein, called by TCRdb with MiXCR from the PCR reads. The sample has some 22,000 distinct CDR3 sequences; around 35% are singletons. Sequencing used esophageal tumor tissue. These receptor sequences come from a male donor with esophageal squamous cell carcinoma.

This chain links TRBV2 with TRBJ2-4, with 7 bases aligning to TRBD2. The J call may be faulty, since TRBJ2-7 better matches the DNA end. This CDR3 has 11 amino acids. Germline assignment: CDR1 SNHLY and CDR2 FYNNEI. The CDR3 spells CASGGAYEQYF. Here the CDR3 DNA reads TGTGCCAGCGGGGGGGCCTACGAGCAGTACTTC.

This clonotype was found a few times. The chain couples TRBV6-1 to TRBJ1-1; weak D call: TRBD1 (5 bases). The ends were cut back, 5 bases at V and 1 base at J, with 14 bases in the middle. The CDR3 spans 15 residues. The germline gives CDR1 MNHNS, CDR2 SASEGT. This chain's CDR3 is CASSTRDGPNTEAFF. As DNA, the CDR3 is TGTGCCAGCAGTACCCGGGACGGCCCGAACACTGAAGCTTTCTTT.

This sequence joins TRBV7-3 and TRBJ2-7; TRBD2 might be the D (5 bases). The end of the DNA aligns better with TRBJ2-1, so the J call may be wrong. The CDR3 loop spans 13 amino acids. CDR1 is SGHTA, CDR2 FQGTGA, per germline. The CDR3 DNA sequence: TGTGCCAGCGGTGAGGGCTCCTACAATGAGCAGTTCTTC. Translation gives CASGEGSYNEQFF.

As concerns this clonotype: This clone may be a read error of a much larger clone one base away. This sequence joins TRBV27 and TRBJ2-5; no firm D call. The CDR3 spans 13 residues. With 4 bases removed from V and 11 bases from J, the gap between germline ends came to 17 bases. Looked up from germline, CDR1 is MNHEY and CDR2 is SMNVEV (reference sequence). This chain's CDR3 is CASSSLTRNEQYF. Here the CDR3 DNA reads TGTGCCAGCAGTTCGTTGACGCGGAATGAGCAGTACTTC.

By share of the sample, this clonotype is medium-sized. This rearrangement joins TRBV12-3 or TRBV12-4 to TRBJ1-6; 10 bases are shared with TRBD1. This CDR3 region has 15 residues. J was trimmed by 8 bases and V by 6 bases; bases with no gene match: 7. The CDR3 reads CASSTGQGVYSPLHF. CDR3 DNA sequence: TGTGCCAGCAGCACTGGACAGGGGGTATATTCACCCCTCCACTTT.

This clonotype has at least ten counts. This chain connects TRBV11-2 to TRBJ2-2; TRBD2 might be the D (6 bases). This CDR3 spans 16 amino acids. Germline CDR1 reads SGHAT; CDR2 reads FQNNGV. V lost 2 bases to trimming and J lost 4 bases, with 14 bases between them. The CDR3 DNA reads TGTGCCAGCAGCTTAAGGGGTGGGGGGAGCACCGGGGAGCTGTTTTTT. Its protein product is CASSLRGGGSTGELFF.

The gene calls are TRBV10-2 and TRBJ2-7; 9 nucleotides align to TRBD1. This CDR3 has 14 residues. Germline V CDR1 and CDR2: WSHSY, SAAADI. J was trimmed by 2 bases and V by 6 bases; bases with no gene match: 5. The CDR3 bases are TGCGCCAGCAGCCTTACAGGGGGCCCCTACGAGCAGTACTTC. Encoded protein: CASSLTGGPYEQYF.

This clonotype was counted between two and nine times. V and J are TRBV7-6 and TRBJ2-7; D unresolved. The DNA end is a closer match to TRBJ2-1, so the J assignment may be wrong. The length of the CDR3 is 16 residues. Germline lookup yields CDR1 SGHVS and CDR2 FNYEAQ. CDR3 sequence (DNA): TGTGCCAGCAGCAAAAGTGGGCGGTTTCTCTACAATGAGCAGTTCTTC. It encodes CASSKSGRFLYNEQFF.

The chain recombines TRBV12-3 or TRBV12-4 with TRBJ2-4; D uncertain. The end of the DNA aligns better with TRBJ2-1, so the J call may be wrong. The CDR3 is 14 amino acids. The CDR3 nucleotides read TGTGCCAGCAGTACGTCCGGGTACTACAATGAGCAGTTCTTC. This translates into CASSTSGYYNEQFF.

By frequency in the sample, this clonotype is medium-sized. This chain links TRBV7-2 with TRBJ1-2, with 10 bases matching TRBD1. Trimming at V came to 2 bases and at J to 5 bases, leaving 2 bases not matched to a gene. CDR1 and CDR2 from the germline V gene are SGHTA and FQGNSA. CDR3 length: 14 amino acids. CDR3 loop: CASSLTGQGYGYTF. The CDR3 DNA is TGTGCCAGCAGCTTAACGGGACAGGGGTATGGCTACACCTTC.

As regards this clonotype: Lacking the conserved final phenylalanine or tryptophan, this CDR3 likely reflects a read error. The DNA is omitted, as the CDR3 cannot be located on it reliably, and the CDR3 follows TCRdb's listing. This chain connects TRBV6-1 to TRBJ2-7; the table gives TRBD1 as D, unverified against the DNA. Termini included, the CDR3 measures 17 amino acids. Germline CDR1 is MNHNS and CDR2 is SASEGT. This chain's CDR3 is CASSEGTGAPYGYTFGS.

Details on this clonotype: Since the CDR3 does not end with the conserved phenylalanine or tryptophan, this likely comes from a read error. The limits of the CDR3 on the DNA are not certain, so only TCRdb's listed CDR3 is given. This chain links TRBV28 with TRBJ2-7; the table's D call of TRBD2 was not tested on the DNA. Germline V lookup: CDR1 MDHEN, CDR2 SYDVKM. The CDR3 is made up of 17 amino acids, end residues included. The CDR3 reads CASSSRARSGGGYTFGS.

This clonotype was seen a handful of times. In this CDR3 the conserved last residue, phenylalanine or tryptophan, is missing, so a read error is likely. Because the CDR3's place on the DNA is in doubt, the DNA is left out and the CDR3 is given as listed by TCRdb. V and J are TRBV12-3 or TRBV12-4 and TRBJ2-1; the DNA was not compared with TRBD2, the D call given in the table. The length of the CDR3 is 16 amino acids, counting both ends. The CDR3 sequence: CASSVTGYNSPLHFGN.

This clonotype was seen at least ten times. J is TRBJ1-2 and V is TRBV28; D unresolved. V was shortened by 6 bases and J by 6 bases, with 17 bases between the two germline ends. The CDR3 length is 14 residues. The V gene's germline CDR1 is MDHEN and CDR2 SYDVKM. The chain's CDR3 is CASSLETVSHGYTF. The DNA for the CDR3 is TGTGCCAGCAGCCTAGAAACAGTAAGCCATGGCTACACCTTC.

The chain recombines TRBV6-1 with TRBJ2-7; tentative D call: TRBD2 (6 bases). Germline CDR1 MNHNS, CDR2 SASEGT. The V and J ends lost 6 bases and 0 bases respectively, with 12 bases between them. The CDR3 consists of 14 residues. The CDR3 reads CASSTEGLSYEQYF. The CDR3, as DNA: TGTGCCAGCAGCACCGAGGGACTCTCCTACGAGCAGTACTTC.

By sample fraction, this clonotype is medium-sized. The chain is built from TRBV7-9 and TRBJ2-1, with D possibly being TRBD2 (5 bases). Germline V gives CDR1 SEHNR, CDR2 FQNEAQ (reference sequence). The ends were cut back, 1 base at V and 8 bases at J, with 15 bases in the middle. The CDR3 length is 15 residues. The CDR3 reads CASSLDWQSEDEQFF. CDR3 in DNA: TGTGCCAGCAGCTTAGACTGGCAGTCGGAGGATGAGCAGTTCTTC.

This clonotype occurred a few times. This rearrangement joins TRBV5-1 to TRBJ2-7; D gene uncertain. The J call may be wrong; the DNA end is better matched by TRBJ2-1. The CDR3 is 12 residues long. The germline V gene encodes CDR1 SGHRS and CDR2 YFSETQ. CDR3 amino acids: CASSPDGYEQFF. CDR3 in DNA: TGCGCCAGCAGCCCAGACGGCTACGAGCAGTTCTTC.

This rearrangement joins TRBV7-2 to TRBJ2-4; a possible D gene is TRBD2 (6 bases). The DNA end favors TRBJ2-5, so the J call may be wrong. The CDR3 spans 15 residues. Germline lookup yields CDR1 SGHTA and CDR2 FQGNSA. DNA of the CDR3: TGTGCCAGCAGCTTACGGAGGGTAGGACGGGAGACCCAGTACTTC. Its protein is CASSLRRVGRETQYF.

The chain is built from TRBV7-3 and TRBJ2-5; TRBD2 aligns across 14 bases. The end of the DNA is better explained by TRBJ2-1, so the J call may be wrong. From germline, CDR1 is SGHTA and CDR2 FQGTGA. CDR3 length: 17 residues. CDR3 DNA sequence: TGTGCCAGCAGCCAGACTAGCGGGAGGGCCTGGGGCAATGAGCAGTTCTTC. Its protein is CASSQTSGRAWGNEQFF.